Listed here is a single TCR beta chain. Its matching antigen is unknown. Germline values: CDR1 MDHEN, CDR2 SYDVKM. V dropped 6 bases and J dropped 9; count of bases not matched to a gene: 7. The CDR3 contains 13 residues. This record comes from a study of cytomegalovirus exposure and HLA in healthy donors. Overall study: Clustering assigned 81% of the approximately 400 genotyped donors to the Caucasian-associated ancestry cluster. General study points: Cytomegalovirus-associated status was assigned to 150 or so TCR beta chains. Later work showed greater clonal expansion in HLA-associated TCR beta chains than in equally common others.

In the PCR, 60 Vbeta and 13 Jbeta primers were used. Here immunoSEQ multiplex PCR was the method, and the copy in TCRdb shows in-frame clones only, minus some. Here the sample spans more than 85,000 clones, around 85% being singletons. Source material: PBMCs. This clonotype was obtained from a man in his forties in good health and CMV-seronegative. V is TRBV28 and J is TRBJ1-5; TRBD1 agrees at 8 bases. Here the CDR3 DNA reads TGTGCCAGCAGACCTACAGGGGGTAGGCCCCAGCATTTT. It is translated as CASRPTGGRPQHF. Looking up the rest from reference TRBV28 and TRBJ1-5 gives the full variable domain: DVKVTQSSRYLVKRTGEKVFLECVQDMDHENMFWYRQDPGLGLRLIYFSYDVKMKEKGDIPEGYSVSREKKERFSLILESASTNQTSMYLCASRPTGGRPQHFGDGTRLSIL.